The T cell receptor beta chain under discussion was sequenced for a study of neoadjuvant anti-PD-1 for oral cavity cancer. Study overall: Before surgery, most patients got three to four biweekly 3 mg/kg nivolumab doses. Non-progressing patients received a fourth nivolumab dose near day 43, then surgery on days 50-56. Overall study results and limits: PBMC Gini-index clonality exceeded responders' in non-responders post-nivolumab.

Of note for this clone: The antigen remains unidentified.

Clones were sequenced by immunoSEQ multiplex PCR, and TCRdb holds only the in-frame ones, with some missing. This sample carries 7,500 to 10,000 clones, less than 75% of them seen once, and the ten largest clones take about 3.9%. Time point reported: after neoadjuvant nivolumab, at surgical resection. PBMCs were not maintained or expanded in culture before analysis. Germline CDR1 reads SEHNR; CDR2 reads FQNEAQ (reference sequence). The V and J ends lost 4 bases and 5 bases respectively, with 8 bases between them. This CDR3 region has 12 residues. The rearrangement links TRBV7-9 to TRBJ1-2; tentatively, D is TRBD1 (6 bases). The sequencing used PBMCs, collected after nivolumab (anti-PD-1) treatment. This receptor was obtained from a person aged 35 to 85 with oral cavity squamous cell carcinoma. Here the CDR3 reads CASSSTGYGYTF. CDR3 coding DNA: TGTGCCAGCAGCTCGACAGGTTATGGCTACACCTTC.